Shown below are 11 T cell receptor beta chains from a single sample sequenced in a study of identical twins. Using its own MiXCR run on the 5' RACE reads, TCRdb lists one record per CDR3 protein. Here the sample spans around 1.7 million distinct CDR3 sequences, 32% being singletons. The material sequenced was cord blood. Source of these receptors: a newborn girl in good health.

This clonotype was seen more than once but under ten times. The rearrangement uses TRBV29-1 and TRBJ2-5, with D uncertain. The end of the DNA fits TRBJ2-7 better, so the J call may be wrong. There are 13 residues in the CDR3. Per the germline V gene, CDR1 is SQVTM and CDR2 is ANQGSEA. CDR3 residues: CSVASGKGYEQYF. The CDR3 coding sequence is TGCAGCGTTGCATCTGGGAAGGGCTACGAGCAGTACTTC.

V usage is TRBV27 and J usage is TRBJ2-1; 9 positions agree with TRBD2. The CDR3 runs 15 residues. Per the germline V gene, CDR1 is MNHEY and CDR2 is SMNVEV (reference sequence). V gave up 6 bases and J gave up 6 bases; unmatched junction bases: 9. CDR3: CASSPVAGVGNEQFF. For the CDR3, the DNA is TGTGCCAGCAGCCCCGTAGCGGGAGTCGGCAATGAGCAGTTCTTC.

The V gene is TRBV25-1, the J gene TRBJ1-2, with 8 bases fitting TRBD1. Germline V lookup: CDR1 MGHDK, CDR2 SYGVNS. V lost 5 bases to trimming and J lost 6 bases; unmatched junction nucleotides: 5. This CDR3 region has 13 residues. The CDR3 DNA sequence: TGTGCCAGCAGTTTAGTCAGGGGGCATGGCTACACCTTC. Its translation is CASSLVRGHGYTF.

This clonotype has more than one count but fewer than ten. The chain carries TRBV5-1 and TRBJ2-3, with a tentative D call TRBD1 (6 bases). The CDR3 consists of 14 residues. V was clipped by 6 bases and J by 1 base, with 12 bases between them. Germline CDR1 reads SGHRS; CDR2 reads YFSETQ. The CDR3 loop is CASKPGQGTDTQYF. DNA of the CDR3: TGCGCCAGCAAACCGGGACAAGGCACAGATACGCAGTATTTT.

CDR3 in amino acids: CASSLSGFDTQYF. CDR3 DNA: TGCGCCAGCAGCCTATCCGGTTTCGACACGCAGTATTTT. The V call is TRBV5-1, the J call TRBJ2-3; no firm D call. This CDR3 spans 13 amino acids. Trimming left V 4 bases short and J 9 bases short, with 15 bases between. Germline V gives CDR1 SGHRS, CDR2 YFSETQ.

This chain connects TRBV5-1 to TRBJ2-1; TRBD1 is a possible D gene (5 bases). The CDR3 sequence is 12 residues long. Trimming shortened V by 7 bases and J by 10 bases, and 15 bases separated the two germline ends. The germline CDR1 and CDR2 sequences are SGHRS and YFSETQ. Here the CDR3 reads CASLTVKYEQFF. CDR3 nucleotides: TGCGCCAGCTTGACAGTAAAATACGAGCAGTTCTTC. Full variable domain (rest looked up from reference TRBV5-1 and TRBJ2-1): KAGVTQTPRYLIKTRGQQVTLSCSPISGHRSVSWYQQTPGQGLQFLFEYFSETQRNKGNFPGRFSGRQFSNSRSEMNVSTLELGDSALYLCASLTVKYEQFFGPGTRLTVL.

Notes on this clonotype: The germline gene is not matched at one end of the junction; a read error may be the cause. In nucleotides, the CDR3 is TGTGCCATCAGCTGGACTAGCGGGGGAAGCAATGAGCAGTACTTC. It specifies CAISWTSGGSNEQYF. This chain uses TRBV11-2 with TRBJ2-7, with 13 bases aligning to TRBD2. The germline gives CDR1 SGHAT, CDR2 FQNNGV. The CDR3 runs to 15 residues.

A word on this clonotype: An end of the junction differs from the germline gene, which may be a read error. This chain links TRBV18 with TRBJ1-2; D is unclear. Germline-derived CDR1 and CDR2 are KGHSH and LQKENI. The CDR3 consists of 13 residues. The CDR3 bases are TGTGTCAGCTCAGCTCCTGCAGGACGGGGCTACACCTTC. Translation: CVSSAPAGRGYTF.

The rearrangement uses TRBV4-2 and TRBJ2-5; D gene unclear. Germline V lookup: CDR1 LGHNA, CDR2 YNFKEQ. V was pared by 0 bases and J by 11 bases, with 22 bases between. The CDR3 consists of 16 residues. Here the CDR3 DNA reads TGTGCCAGCAGCCAAGATCGACTCCCATCTAGGAATGAGCAGTACTTC. Translating it yields CASSQDRLPSRNEQYF.

Only a few counts were recorded for this clonotype. The chain combines TRBV6-1 with TRBJ2-3, with 12 bases matching TRBD2. This CDR3 region has 18 residues. CDR1 is MNHNS, CDR2 SASEGT, per germline. Trimming removed 7 bases from V and 4 bases from J; junction bases left unmatched: 15. The chain's CDR3 is CASIARLAGDGISDTQYF. Written as DNA, the CDR3 is TGTGCCAGCATAGCAAGACTAGCGGGAGATGGGATTTCAGATACGCAGTATTTT.

This clonotype was found a few times. V is TRBV29-1 and J is TRBJ1-2; 9 positions match TRBD1. Per the germline V gene, CDR1 is SQVTM and CDR2 is ANQGSEA. Germline trimming cut 3 bases from V and 6 bases from J; bases unmatched to any gene: 5. The CDR3 length is 13 residues. CDR3 protein: CSVDGTGYNGYTF. The CDR3 bases are TGCAGCGTTGACGGGACAGGGTATAATGGCTACACCTTC.